The clone carrying this T cell receptor beta chain was seen only once. This sample is drawn from a study of cytomegalovirus exposure and HLA in healthy donors. The CDR3 runs 18 residues. Germline assignment: CDR1 MDHEN and CDR2 SYDVKM. V was pared by 10 bases and J by 3 bases, with 17 bases of the junction left unmatched. With 60 Vbeta and 13 Jbeta primers, the PCR was carried out. Produced via immunoSEQ multiplex PCR; TCRdb's table is partial and in-frame only. The sample has 120,000 or so clones; about 80% are singletons. Sample: PBMCs. The sequence was obtained from a woman aged 18-29 years in good health and CMV-seronegative. This chain uses TRBV28 with TRBJ2-2; the match to TRBD2 covers 10 bases. The CDR3 here is CAIPGGLAGERHTGELFF. CDR3 in DNA: TGTGCCATCCCTGGGGGGCTAGCGGGAGAGAGGCACACCGGGGAGCTGTTTTTT.